The TCR beta chain under discussion was sequenced for a study of response to subunit inactivated influenza vaccine. TCRdb itself ran the RT-PCR reads through MiXCR, one entry per CDR3 protein. This sample yields more than 450,000 distinct CDR3 sequences, of which roughly 10% are seen a single time; 11% belongs to the top ten. The V and J ends lost 6 bases and 5 bases, in that order; junction bases with no gene match: 4. This CDR3 spans 13 amino acids. CDR1 and CDR2 from the germline V gene are MNHNY and SVGAGI (reference sequence). This clonotype was observed at least ten times. The same sample was also studied in work on T cells expressing NK-cell markers. Turning to that study: As the method of synthesis, 5'RACE template switching with UMIs yielded TCR beta cDNA.

This sequence originates from a man aged 50 or older who received an inactivated influenza vaccine. This chain connects TRBV6-6 to TRBJ2-7; 10 nucleotides agree with TRBD2. This specimen was PBMCs from blood, taken on the day of vaccination. The CDR3 sequence is CASSPSGRNEQYF. As DNA, the CDR3 is TGTGCCAGCAGCCCTAGCGGGAGAAACGAGCAGTACTTC.